A single sample gave rise to the 20 T cell receptor beta chains below, sequenced in a study of early T cells in non-severe SARS-CoV-2 infection (dated by TCRdb to the early 2020s). Libraries were constructed by 5' RACE. Sequencing was performed on a NextSeq 500. TCRdb trimmed the raw reads at Q25, called clones with MiXCR and kept productive beta chains. One record per CDR3 amino acid sequence lists the most common genes and DNA. The sample table shows 20,000 to 25,000 distinct CDR3 sequences, and 5% to 5.5% are seen once. The ten largest clonotypes hold around a tenth of the sample. The specimen sequenced was whole blood. The receptors come from an adult who was a healthcare worker with PCR-confirmed SARS-CoV-2 infection or an uninfected control (not recorded which).

This clonotype was seen at least ten times. The chain uses TRBV29-1 and TRBJ1-5; 8 bases align to TRBD1. J lost 5 bases, V lost 6 bases, and 6 bases had no gene match. This CDR3 has 13 residues. Looked up from germline, CDR1 is SQVTM and CDR2 is ANQGSEA. The DNA of the CDR3 is TGCAGCGTGGCAGGGGGCGCGGATCAGCCCCAGCATTTT. It translates to CSVAGGADQPQHF. Using reference TRBV29-1 and TRBJ1-5 for the parts outside the CDR3, the full variable domain is SAVISQKPSRDICQRGTSLTIQCQVDSQVTMMFWYRQQPGQSLTLIATANQGSEATYESGFVIDKFPISRPNLTFSTLTVSNMSPEDSSIYLCSVAGGADQPQHFGDGTRLSIL.

This clonotype was recorded at least ten times. The chain carries TRBV11-1 and TRBJ2-7, with 9 bases fitting TRBD1. Germline CDR1 is SGHAT and CDR2 is FQDESV (reference sequence). The CDR3 totals 14 residues. Trimming took 5 bases from V and 4 from J; bases not matched to a gene: 6. CDR3 coding DNA: TGTGCCAGCAGCATTGGGACAGGGAGGTACGAGCAGTACGTC. Translated, it gives CASSIGTGRYEQYV.

For this clonotype: The junction departs from germline at one end; a sequencing error may be responsible. This chain's CDR3 is CASSQEGTSGYGANVLIF. CDR3 DNA: TGCGCCAGCAGCCAAGAGGGGACTAGCGGGTATGGGGCCAACGTCCTGATTTTC. The V gene is TRBV4-1, the J gene TRBJ2-6, with 12 bases matching TRBD2. The CDR3 covers 18 residues. Looked up from germline, CDR1 is MGHRA and CDR2 is YSYEKL.

This clonotype was seen ten or more times. The rearrangement uses TRBV7-9 and TRBJ2-4; no definite D call. The germline V and J ends were trimmed by 1 base and 6 bases, with 16 bases remaining between them. CDR1 and CDR2 (germline): SEHNR, FQNEAQ (reference sequence). The CDR3 totals 16 residues. This chain's CDR3 is CASSLGATATLNIQYF. For the CDR3, the DNA is TGTGCCAGCAGCTTAGGGGCTACCGCAACGTTAAACATTCAGTACTTC.

In this sample, this clonotype turned up many times. The chain joins TRBV19 to TRBJ1-6, with a tentative D call TRBD1 (6 bases). V was clipped by 7 bases and J by 10 bases, with 11 bases between them. Germline CDR1 and CDR2: LNHDA and SQIVND (reference sequence). This CDR3 has 12 residues. The CDR3 loop reads CASNEGGSPLHF. In DNA form, the CDR3 reads TGTGCCAGTAACGAGGGGGGGTCACCCCTCCACTTT.

This clonotype was seen at least ten times. The rearrangement uses TRBV7-8 and TRBJ2-7; D is undetermined. Trimming stripped 3 bases from V and 9 bases from J, with 15 bases between. This CDR3 has 13 amino acids. Germline values: CDR1 SGHVS, CDR2 FQNEAQ. The CDR3 nucleotides read TGTGCCAGCAGCTTGGGCCCTTATGATGGGCAGTACTTC. Protein: CASSLGPYDGQYF.

V is TRBV3-1 and J is TRBJ2-1; 7 bases match TRBD2. CDR1 and CDR2 from the germline V gene are LGHDT and YNNKEL (reference sequence). The junction had 6 bases not matched to a gene; V was cut back by 4 bases and J by 3 bases. This CDR3 comprises 15 residues. CDR3 DNA: TGTGCCAGCAGCCCCCCGGGACTAAACTACAATGAGCAGTTCTTC. It codes for CASSPPGLNYNEQFF.

V is TRBV4-2 and J is TRBJ1-3; 8 nucleotides line up with TRBD1. CDR3 length: 16 amino acids. V lost 3 bases to trimming and J lost 0 bases; unmatched junction nucleotides: 4. Germline CDR1 is LGHNA and CDR2 is YNFKEQ. Here the CDR3 reads CASSHGTGNSGNTIYF. The CDR3, as DNA: TGTGCCAGCAGCCACGGGACAGGCAACTCTGGAAACACCATATATTTT.

This clonotype has only a few counts. DNA for the CDR3: TGTGCCACCAGTGATTGGGGGCGCGGTTACAATGAGCAGTTCTTC. Residues: CATSDWGRGYNEQFF. This rearrangement joins TRBV24-1 to TRBJ2-1; a possible D gene is TRBD1 (6 bases). The V and J ends lost 2 bases and 4 bases respectively, with 11 bases between them. The CDR3 has 15 amino acids. Germline lookup yields CDR1 KGHDR and CDR2 SFDVKD.

This clonotype appeared many times. The chain recombines TRBV6-5 with TRBJ2-7; the D is unclear. CDR1 is MNHEY, CDR2 SVGAGI, per germline. This CDR3 comprises 13 residues. V was shortened by 6 bases and J by 4 bases, with 13 bases between the two germline ends. The CDR3 reads CASRPLDEYEQYV. The CDR3 region has the DNA TGTGCCAGCAGACCTCTCGACGAGTACGAGCAGTACGTC.

Many counts were recorded for this clonotype. This chain uses TRBV12-3 or TRBV12-4 with TRBJ2-1, with 8 bases identical to TRBD1. Trimming cost V 2 bases and J 5 bases; bases outside gene matches: 5. The CDR3 covers 15 residues. This CDR3 reads CASSLYGTGHNEQFF. The CDR3, as DNA: TGTGCCAGCAGTTTATATGGGACAGGACACAATGAGCAGTTCTTC.

By frequency in the sample, this clonotype is medium-sized. CDR3 nucleotide sequence: TGTGCCAGCAGCTTAGGGGCGAGGGGGCAGTTCTTC. This gives the protein CASSLGARGQFF. J is TRBJ2-1 and V is TRBV7-3; D possibly matches TRBD1 or TRBD2 (5 bases each). V was pared by 2 bases and J by 12 bases, with 11 bases between. CDR1 is SGHTA and CDR2 is FQGTGA in the germline V gene. The CDR3 extends over 12 amino acids.

This clonotype was observed at least ten times. This rearrangement joins TRBV6-2 or TRBV6-3 to TRBJ2-5, with D tentatively TRBD2 (7 bases). The V end was cut by 2 bases, the J end by 0 bases, with 16 bases between. Germline values: CDR1 MNHEY, CDR2 SVGEGT. The CDR3 has 17 residues. DNA for the CDR3: TGTGCCAGCAGTTACGGGGGGGGCTTTGCGTACCAAGAGACCCAGTACTTC. It encodes CASSYGGGFAYQETQYF.

This clonotype was recorded at least ten times. V is TRBV5-1 and J is TRBJ2-7; 7 positions match TRBD2. Germline V lookup: CDR1 SGHRS, CDR2 YFSETQ. CDR3 length: 15 residues. Trimming removed 1 base from V and 3 bases from J; junction bases left unmatched: 7. CDR3 sequence reads: CASSLRAGSDYEQYF. In DNA form, the CDR3 reads TGCGCCAGCAGCTTGAGAGCGGGATCAGACTACGAGCAGTACTTC.

CDR3 DNA: TGTGCCAGCTCACATCCACAGGGGGCCGGGGAAAAACTGTTTTTT. It codes for CASSHPQGAGEKLFF. This sequence joins TRBV18 and TRBJ1-4; 9 bases agree with TRBD1. The CDR3 covers 15 residues. Germline CDR1 is KGHSH and CDR2 is LQKENI. The junction had 8 bases not matched to a gene; V was cut back by 4 bases and J by 8 bases.

The rearrangement joins TRBV29-1 to TRBJ2-1; D is unresolved. V was shortened by 6 bases and J by 0 bases, with 15 bases between the two germline ends. Germline V gene data show CDR1 as SQVTM and CDR2 as ANQGSEA. The length of the CDR3 is 15 residues. In nucleotides, the CDR3 is TGCAGCGTCGTGTTGGGGATGAGCTCCTACAATGAGCAGTTCTTC. This sequence encodes CSVVLGMSSYNEQFF.

This clonotype was recorded at least ten times. The gene calls are TRBV6-2 or TRBV6-3 and TRBJ1-5; no clear D. V lost 10 bases and J 6 bases, leaving 13 bases between the germline ends. The CDR3 loop spans 12 amino acids. The germline V gene has CDR1 MNHEY and CDR2 SVGEGT. The CDR3 loop reads CATKGSFQPQHF. The DNA for the CDR3 is TGTGCCACCAAAGGGTCCTTTCAGCCCCAGCATTTT.

This clonotype occurred many times. The chain couples TRBV20-1 to TRBJ2-7; D perhaps matches TRBD1 (6 bases). Germline V gives CDR1 DFQATT, CDR2 SNEGSKA (reference sequence). The CDR3 runs to 13 residues. V gave up 3 bases and J gave up 6 bases, with 15 bases separating them. The CDR3 here is CSARIQGAREQYF. The DNA of the CDR3 is TGCAGTGCTAGGATACAGGGAGCGCGCGAGCAGTACTTC.

Of note for this clonotype: This may come from a read error, since a much larger clone is one base off. The chain links TRBV5-4 to TRBJ2-3; possible D gene TRBD2, 5 bases. V was pared by 2 bases and J by 0 bases, with 16 bases between. CDR3 length: 17 residues. In germline, CDR1 is SGHNT, CDR2 YYREEE (reference sequence). DNA for the CDR3: TGTGCCAGCAGCTTAGCCGGAGGCCACTATAGCACAGATACGCAGTATTTT. Translating it yields CASSLAGGHYSTDTQYF.

This clonotype appeared a few times. The rearrangement joins TRBV3-1 to TRBJ2-5; D not certain. Per germline, CDR1 LGHDT and CDR2 YNNKEL (reference sequence). Trimming removed 1 base at V and 4 bases at J, with 13 bases between. The CDR3 consists of 15 residues. CDR3 sequence: CASSQASGTGETQYF. CDR3 in DNA: TGTGCCAGCAGCCAAGCCTCGGGTACGGGAGAGACCCAGTACTTC.